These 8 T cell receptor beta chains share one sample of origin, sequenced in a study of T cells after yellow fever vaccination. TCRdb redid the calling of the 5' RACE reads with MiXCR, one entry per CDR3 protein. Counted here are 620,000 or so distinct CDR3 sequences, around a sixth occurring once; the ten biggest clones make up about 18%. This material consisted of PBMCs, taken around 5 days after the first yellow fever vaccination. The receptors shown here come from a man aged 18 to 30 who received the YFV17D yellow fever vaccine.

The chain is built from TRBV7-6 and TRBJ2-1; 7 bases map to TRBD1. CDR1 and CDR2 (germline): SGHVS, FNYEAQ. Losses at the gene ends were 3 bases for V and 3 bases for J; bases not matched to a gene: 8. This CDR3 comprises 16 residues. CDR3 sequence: CASSLDNRGRYNEQFF. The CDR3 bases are TGTGCCAGCAGCTTGGACAACAGGGGCCGCTACAATGAGCAGTTCTTC.

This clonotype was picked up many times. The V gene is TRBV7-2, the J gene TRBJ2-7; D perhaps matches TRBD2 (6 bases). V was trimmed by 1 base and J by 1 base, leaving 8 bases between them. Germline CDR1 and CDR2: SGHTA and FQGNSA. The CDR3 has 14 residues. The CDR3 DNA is TGTGCCAGCAGCTTAGGGGCGGGATCCTACGAGCAGTACTTC. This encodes CASSLGAGSYEQYF. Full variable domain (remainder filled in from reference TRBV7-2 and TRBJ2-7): GAGVSQSPSNKVTEKGKDVELRCDPISGHTALYWYRQSLGQGLEFLIYFQGNSAPDKSGLPSDRFSAERTGGSVSTLTIQRTQQEDSAVYLCASSLGAGSYEQYFGPGTRLTVT.

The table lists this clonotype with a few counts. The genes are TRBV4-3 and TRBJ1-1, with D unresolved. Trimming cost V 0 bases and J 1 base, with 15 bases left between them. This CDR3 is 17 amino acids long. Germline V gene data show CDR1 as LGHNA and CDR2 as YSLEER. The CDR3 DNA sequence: TGCGCCAGCAGCCAAGATTGGCCCGGGATGGCGAACACTGAAGCTTTCTTT. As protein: CASSQDWPGMANTEAFF.

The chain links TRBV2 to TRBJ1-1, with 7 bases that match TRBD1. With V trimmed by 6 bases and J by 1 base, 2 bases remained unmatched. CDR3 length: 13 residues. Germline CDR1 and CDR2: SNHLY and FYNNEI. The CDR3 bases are TGTGCCAGCAGGCCAGGGGGGAACACTGAAGCTTTCTTT. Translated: CASRPGGNTEAFF.

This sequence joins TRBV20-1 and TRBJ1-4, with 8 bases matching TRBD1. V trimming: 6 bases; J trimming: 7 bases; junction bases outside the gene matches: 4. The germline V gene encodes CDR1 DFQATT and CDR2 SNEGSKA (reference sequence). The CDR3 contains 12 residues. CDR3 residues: CSAAGGIEKLFF. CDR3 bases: TGCAGTGCGGCAGGGGGCATTGAAAAACTGTTTTTT.

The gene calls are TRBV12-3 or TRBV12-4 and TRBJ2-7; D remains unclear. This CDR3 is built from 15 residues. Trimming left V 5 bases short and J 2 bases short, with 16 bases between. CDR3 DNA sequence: TGTGCCAGCAGTCCAAGTCCAGGCAAGACCTACGAGCAGTACGTC. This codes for CASSPSPGKTYEQYV.

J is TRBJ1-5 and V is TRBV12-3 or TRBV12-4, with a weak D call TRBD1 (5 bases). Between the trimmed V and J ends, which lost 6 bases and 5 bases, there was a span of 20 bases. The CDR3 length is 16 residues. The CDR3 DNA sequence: TGTGCCAGCAGCCACACTGGGCAAGGGGAACATCAGCCCCAGCATTTT. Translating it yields CASSHTGQGEHQPQHF.

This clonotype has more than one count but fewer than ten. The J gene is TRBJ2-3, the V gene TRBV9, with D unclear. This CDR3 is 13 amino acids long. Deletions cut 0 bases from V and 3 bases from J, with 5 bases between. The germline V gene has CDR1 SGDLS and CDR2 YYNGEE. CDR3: CASSVVRTDTQYF. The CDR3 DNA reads TGTGCCAGCAGCGTAGTGAGGACAGATACGCAGTATTTT.